This T cell receptor beta chain derives from a study of blood T cells in healthy people across ages. Regarding the study as a whole: Aged donors had fewer naive CD4+ cells and lower diversity than long-lived donors. The study lacked donor CMV status, which possibly confounded expanded clonotype changes.

This clonotype was seen a few times. The target antigen is unknown. Trimming stripped 0 bases from V and 9 bases from J, with 3 bases between. Per the germline V gene, CDR1 is LNHNV and CDR2 is YYDKDF (reference sequence). There are 11 residues in the CDR3. Combining a sample-barcoded 5' primer with a J-beta primer mix, a second PCR ran for 7 to 11 cycles. All samples gave at least 2.5 million CDR3-containing paired-end reads. TCRdb reprocessed the 5' RACE reads with MiXCR, giving one entry per CDR3 protein. This table holds some 1,500,000 distinct CDR3 sequences, under 55% found once. The sample comprised blood. This TCR was recovered from a woman aged 18-29 years in good health. The chain is built from TRBV15 and TRBJ1-5; D gene unclear. CDR3 sequence: CATSRDGPQHF. CDR3 sequence (DNA): TGTGCCACCAGCAGAGATGGGCCCCAGCATTTT. The full variable domain, with the rest looked up from reference TRBV15 and TRBJ1-5, is DAMVIQNPRYQVTQFGKPVTLSCSQTLNHNVMYWYQQKSSQAPKLLFHYYDKDFNNEADTPDNFQSRRPNTSFCFLDIRSPGLGDTAMYLCATSRDGPQHFGDGTRLSIL.